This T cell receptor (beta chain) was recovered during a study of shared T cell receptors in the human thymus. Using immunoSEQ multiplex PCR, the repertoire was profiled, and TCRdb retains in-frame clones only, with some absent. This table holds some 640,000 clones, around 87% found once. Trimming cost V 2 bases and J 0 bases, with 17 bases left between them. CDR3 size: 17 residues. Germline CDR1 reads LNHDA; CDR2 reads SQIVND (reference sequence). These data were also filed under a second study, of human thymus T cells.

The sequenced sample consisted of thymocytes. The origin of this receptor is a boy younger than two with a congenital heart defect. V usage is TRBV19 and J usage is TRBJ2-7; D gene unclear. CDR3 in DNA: TGTGCCAGTAGTATATGGCCGACTCCCAAGAGCTCCTACGAGCAGTACTTC. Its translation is CASSIWPTPKSSYEQYF.